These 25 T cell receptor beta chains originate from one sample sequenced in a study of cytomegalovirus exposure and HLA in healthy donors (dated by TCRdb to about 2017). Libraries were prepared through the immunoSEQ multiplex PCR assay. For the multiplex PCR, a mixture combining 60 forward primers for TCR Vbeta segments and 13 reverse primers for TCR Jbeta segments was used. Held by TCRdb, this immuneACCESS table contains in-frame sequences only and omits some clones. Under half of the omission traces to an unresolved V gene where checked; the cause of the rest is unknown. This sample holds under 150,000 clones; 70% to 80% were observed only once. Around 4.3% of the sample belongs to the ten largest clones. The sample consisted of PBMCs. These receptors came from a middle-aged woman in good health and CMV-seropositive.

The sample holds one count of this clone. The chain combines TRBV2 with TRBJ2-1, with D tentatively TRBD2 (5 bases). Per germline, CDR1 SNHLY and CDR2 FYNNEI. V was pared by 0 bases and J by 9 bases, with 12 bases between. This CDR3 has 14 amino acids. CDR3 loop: CASSEAGSVREQFF. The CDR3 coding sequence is TGTGCCAGCAGTGAAGCCGGTAGCGTGCGTGAGCAGTTCTTC.

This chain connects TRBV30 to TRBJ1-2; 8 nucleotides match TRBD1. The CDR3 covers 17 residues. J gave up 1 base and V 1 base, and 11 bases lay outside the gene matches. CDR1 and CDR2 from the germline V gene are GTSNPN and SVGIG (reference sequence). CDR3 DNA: TGTGCCTGGAGTGGAAGACAGGGGTCGGGTAATAACTATGGCTACACCTTC. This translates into CAWSGRQGSGNNYGYTF.

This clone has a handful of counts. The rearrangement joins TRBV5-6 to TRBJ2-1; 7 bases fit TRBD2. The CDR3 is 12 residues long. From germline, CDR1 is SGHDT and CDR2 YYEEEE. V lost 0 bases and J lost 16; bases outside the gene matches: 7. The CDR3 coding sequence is TGTGCCAGCAGCTTGGGAGGGAGGGCCACATTCTTC. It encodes CASSLGGRATFF. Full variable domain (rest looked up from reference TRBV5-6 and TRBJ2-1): DAGVTQSPTHLIKTRGQQVTLRCSPKSGHDTVSWYQQALGQGPQFIFQYYEEEERQRGNFPDRFSGHQFPNYSSELNVNALLLGDSALYLCASSLGGRATFFGPGTRLTVL.

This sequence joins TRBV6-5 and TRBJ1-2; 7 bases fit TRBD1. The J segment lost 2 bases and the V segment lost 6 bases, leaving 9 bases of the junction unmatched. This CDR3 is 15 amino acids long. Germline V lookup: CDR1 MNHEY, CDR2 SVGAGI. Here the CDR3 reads CASSRDSIANYGYTF. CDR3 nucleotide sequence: TGTGCCAGCAGCCGGGACAGTATCGCGAACTATGGCTACACCTTC.

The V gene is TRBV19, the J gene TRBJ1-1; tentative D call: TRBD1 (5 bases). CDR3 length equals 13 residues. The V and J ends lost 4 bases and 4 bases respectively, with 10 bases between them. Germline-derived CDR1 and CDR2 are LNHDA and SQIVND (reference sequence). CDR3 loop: CASSKGPITEAFF. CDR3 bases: TGTGCCAGTAGTAAGGGGCCGATCACTGAAGCTTTCTTT.

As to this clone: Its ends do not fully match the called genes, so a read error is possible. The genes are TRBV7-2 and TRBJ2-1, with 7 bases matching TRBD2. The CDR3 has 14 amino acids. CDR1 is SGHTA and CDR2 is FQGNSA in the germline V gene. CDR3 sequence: CAGSPYAAGVEQFF. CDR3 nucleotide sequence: TGTGCCGGCAGCCCATACGCGGCGGGAGTGGAGCAGTTCTTC.

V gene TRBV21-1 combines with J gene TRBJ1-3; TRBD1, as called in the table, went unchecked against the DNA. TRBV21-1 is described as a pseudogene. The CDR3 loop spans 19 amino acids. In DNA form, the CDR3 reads TGTGCCAGCAGCCCTCGCCACGACAGTAGCCCATTCTCTGGAAACACCATATATTTT. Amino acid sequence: CASSPRHDSSPFSGNTIYF.

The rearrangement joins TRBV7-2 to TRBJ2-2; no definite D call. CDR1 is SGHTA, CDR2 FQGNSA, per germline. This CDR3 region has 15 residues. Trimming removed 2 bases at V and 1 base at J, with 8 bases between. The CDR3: CASSLHTQNTGELFF. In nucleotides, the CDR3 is TGTGCCAGCAGCTTACACACCCAGAACACCGGGGAGCTGTTTTTT.

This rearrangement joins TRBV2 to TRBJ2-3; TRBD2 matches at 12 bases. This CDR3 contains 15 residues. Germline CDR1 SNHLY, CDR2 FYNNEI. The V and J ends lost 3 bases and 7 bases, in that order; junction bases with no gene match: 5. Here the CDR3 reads CASSELAGGTNTQYF. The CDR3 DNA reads TGTGCCAGCAGTGAGCTAGCGGGGGGGACTAATACGCAGTATTTT.

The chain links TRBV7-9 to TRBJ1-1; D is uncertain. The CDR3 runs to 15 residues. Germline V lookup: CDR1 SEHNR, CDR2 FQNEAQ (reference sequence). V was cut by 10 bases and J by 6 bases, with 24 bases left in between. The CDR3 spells CAIRGDPPLLPEAFF. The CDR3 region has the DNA TGTGCCATTAGAGGCGATCCTCCTTTGTTACCTGAAGCTTTCTTT.

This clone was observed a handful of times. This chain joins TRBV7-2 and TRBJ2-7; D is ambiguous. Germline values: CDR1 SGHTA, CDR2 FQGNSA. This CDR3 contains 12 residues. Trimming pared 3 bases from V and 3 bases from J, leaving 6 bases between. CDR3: CASSLANYEQYF. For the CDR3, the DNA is TGTGCCAGCAGCTTGGCAAACTACGAGCAGTACTTC.

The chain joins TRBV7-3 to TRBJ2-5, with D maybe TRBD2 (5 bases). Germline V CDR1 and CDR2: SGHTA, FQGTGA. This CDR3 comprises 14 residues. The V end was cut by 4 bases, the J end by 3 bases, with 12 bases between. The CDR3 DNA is TGTGCCAGCAGCTACGGCGGACTGAAAGAGACCCAGTACTTC. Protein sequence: CASSYGGLKETQYF.

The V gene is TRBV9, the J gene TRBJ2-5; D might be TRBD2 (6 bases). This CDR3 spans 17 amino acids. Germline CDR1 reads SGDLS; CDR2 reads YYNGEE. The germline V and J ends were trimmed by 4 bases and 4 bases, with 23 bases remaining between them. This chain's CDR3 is CASSLRGSGERGETQYF. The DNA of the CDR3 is TGTGCCAGCAGCCTCCGCGGGTCGGGAGAAAGGGGAGAGACCCAGTACTTC.

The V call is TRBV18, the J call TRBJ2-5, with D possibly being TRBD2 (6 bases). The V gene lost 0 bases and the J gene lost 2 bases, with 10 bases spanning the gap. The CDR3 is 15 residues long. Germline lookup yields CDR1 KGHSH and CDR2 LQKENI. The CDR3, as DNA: TGTGCCAGCTCACCACCGGGGGGTTGGCAAGAGACCCAGTACTTC. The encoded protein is CASSPPGGWQETQYF.

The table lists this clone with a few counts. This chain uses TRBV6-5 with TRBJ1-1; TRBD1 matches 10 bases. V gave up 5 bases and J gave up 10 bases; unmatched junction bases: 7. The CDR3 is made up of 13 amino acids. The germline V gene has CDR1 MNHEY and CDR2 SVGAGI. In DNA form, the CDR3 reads TGTGCCAGCAGTCCTCCGGGACAGGGGATAGCTTTCTTT. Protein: CASSPPGQGIAFF.

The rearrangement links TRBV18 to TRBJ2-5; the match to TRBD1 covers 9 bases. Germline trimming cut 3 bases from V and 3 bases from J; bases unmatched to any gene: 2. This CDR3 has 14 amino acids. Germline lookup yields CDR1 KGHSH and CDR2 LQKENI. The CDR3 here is CASSPRTGEETQYF. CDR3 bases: TGTGCCAGCTCACCGCGGACAGGGGAAGAGACCCAGTACTTC. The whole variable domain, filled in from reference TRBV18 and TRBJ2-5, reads NAGVMQNPRHLVRRRGQEARLRCSPMKGHSHVYWYRQLPEEGLKFMVYLQKENIIDESGMPKERFSAEFPKEGPSILRIQQVVRGDSAAYFCASSPRTGEETQYFGPGTRLLVL.

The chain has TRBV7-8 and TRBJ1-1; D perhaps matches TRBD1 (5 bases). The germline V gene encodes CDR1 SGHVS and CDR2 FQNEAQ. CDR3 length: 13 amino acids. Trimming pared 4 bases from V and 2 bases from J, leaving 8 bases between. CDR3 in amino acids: CASSSDRNTEAFF. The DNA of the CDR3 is TGTGCCAGCAGCTCCGACAGAAACACTGAAGCTTTCTTT.

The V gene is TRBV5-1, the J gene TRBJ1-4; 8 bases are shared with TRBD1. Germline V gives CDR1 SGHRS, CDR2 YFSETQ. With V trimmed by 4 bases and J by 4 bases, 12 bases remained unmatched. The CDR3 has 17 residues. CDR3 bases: TGCGCCAGCAGCGACGGAAATCCGGGACAGGTTAATGAAAAACTGTTTTTT. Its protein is CASSDGNPGQVNEKLFF.

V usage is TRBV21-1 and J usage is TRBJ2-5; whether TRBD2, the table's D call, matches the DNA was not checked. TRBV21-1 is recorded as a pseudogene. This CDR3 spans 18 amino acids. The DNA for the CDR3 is TGTGCCAGCAGCAAAGAGGGAGAGGAGGGAGCAATCCAAGAGACCCAGTACTTC. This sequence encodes CASSKEGEEGAIQETQYF.

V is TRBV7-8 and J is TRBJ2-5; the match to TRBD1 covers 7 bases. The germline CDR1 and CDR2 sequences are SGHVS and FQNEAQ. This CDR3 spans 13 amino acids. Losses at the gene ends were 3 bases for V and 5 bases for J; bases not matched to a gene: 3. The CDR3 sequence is CASSLTGPETQYF. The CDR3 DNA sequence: TGTGCCAGCAGCTTGACAGGGCCCGAGACCCAGTACTTC. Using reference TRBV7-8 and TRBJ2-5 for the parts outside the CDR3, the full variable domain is GAGVSQSPRYKVAKRGQDVALRCDPISGHVSLFWYQQALGQGPEFLTYFQNEAQLDKSGLPSDRFFAERPEGSVSTLKIQRTQQEDSAVYLCASSLTGPETQYFGPGTRLLVL.

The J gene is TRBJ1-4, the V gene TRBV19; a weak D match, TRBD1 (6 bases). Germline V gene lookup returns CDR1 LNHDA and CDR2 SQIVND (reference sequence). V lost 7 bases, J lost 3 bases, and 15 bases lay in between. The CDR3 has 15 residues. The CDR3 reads CASTNREGANEKLFF. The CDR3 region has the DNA TGTGCCAGTACTAACAGGGAGGGGGCTAATGAAAAACTGTTTTTT.

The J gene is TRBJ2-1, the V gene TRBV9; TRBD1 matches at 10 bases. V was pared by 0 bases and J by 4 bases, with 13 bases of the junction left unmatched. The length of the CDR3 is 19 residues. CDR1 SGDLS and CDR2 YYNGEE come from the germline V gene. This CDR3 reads CASSVVGDRGQVWYNEQFF. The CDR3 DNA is TGTGCCAGCAGCGTAGTAGGAGACAGGGGGCAAGTGTGGTACAATGAGCAGTTCTTC. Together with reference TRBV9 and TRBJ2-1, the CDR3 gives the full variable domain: DSGVTQTPKHLITATGQRVTLRCSPRSGDLSVYWYQQSLDQGLQFLIQYYNGEERAKGNILERFSAQQFPDLHSELNLSSLELGDSALYFCASSVVGDRGQVWYNEQFFGPGTRLTVL.

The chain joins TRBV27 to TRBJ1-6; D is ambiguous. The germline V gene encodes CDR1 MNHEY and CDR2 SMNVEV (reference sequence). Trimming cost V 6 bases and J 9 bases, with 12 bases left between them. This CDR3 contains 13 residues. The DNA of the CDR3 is TGTGCCAGCAGCGAGGACTTCGCTTCACCCCTCCACTTT. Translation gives CASSEDFASPLHF.

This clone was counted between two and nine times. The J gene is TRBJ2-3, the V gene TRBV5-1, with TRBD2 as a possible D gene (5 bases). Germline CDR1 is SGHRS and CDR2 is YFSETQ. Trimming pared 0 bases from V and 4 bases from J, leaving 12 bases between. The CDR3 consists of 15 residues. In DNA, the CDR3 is TGCGCCAGCAGCTTGGGACTAACGGATGCAGATACGCAGTATTTT. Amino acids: CASSLGLTDADTQYF.

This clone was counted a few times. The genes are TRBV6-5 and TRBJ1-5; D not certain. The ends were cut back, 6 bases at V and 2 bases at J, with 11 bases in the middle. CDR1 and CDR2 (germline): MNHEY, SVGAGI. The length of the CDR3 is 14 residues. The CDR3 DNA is TGTGCCAGCAGAATAAACGCGGGCAATCAGCCCCAGCATTTT. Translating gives CASRINAGNQPQHF.